Following are 2 T cell receptor beta chains from one sample sequenced in a study of T-cell reconstitution after alpha-beta-depleted transplantation in children. It was with unique molecular identifiers that the TCRbeta library was prepared. One entry per CDR3 protein results from TCRdb running MiXCR on the PCR reads. The repertoire holds about 230,000 distinct CDR3 sequences, with approximately 12% as singletons. Sequencing was performed on PBMCs from the stem cell graft donor, taken from the stem cell graft. The receptors come from a human donor who donated a stem cell graft to a child with acute lymphoblastic leukemia.

The V call is TRBV10-3, the J call TRBJ2-1; 12 positions match TRBD2. This CDR3 region has 16 residues. V lost 0 bases, J lost 6 bases, and 3 bases stayed unmatched. Germline CDR1 is ENHRY and CDR2 is SYGVKD. CDR3 residues: CAISESGTSGFNEQFF. The CDR3 DNA is TGTGCCATCAGTGAGTCCGGGACTAGCGGGTTCAATGAGCAGTTCTTC.

This clonotype was seen ten or more times. This rearrangement joins TRBV27 to TRBJ2-4; 9 positions agree with TRBD2. Germline V gives CDR1 MNHEY, CDR2 SMNVEV (reference sequence). Germline trimming cut 6 bases from V and 2 bases from J; bases unmatched to any gene: 2. This CDR3 spans 14 amino acids. The CDR3 reads CASSLAGTKNIQYF. CDR3 DNA sequence: TGTGCCAGCAGCCTAGCGGGGACCAAAAACATTCAGTACTTC.